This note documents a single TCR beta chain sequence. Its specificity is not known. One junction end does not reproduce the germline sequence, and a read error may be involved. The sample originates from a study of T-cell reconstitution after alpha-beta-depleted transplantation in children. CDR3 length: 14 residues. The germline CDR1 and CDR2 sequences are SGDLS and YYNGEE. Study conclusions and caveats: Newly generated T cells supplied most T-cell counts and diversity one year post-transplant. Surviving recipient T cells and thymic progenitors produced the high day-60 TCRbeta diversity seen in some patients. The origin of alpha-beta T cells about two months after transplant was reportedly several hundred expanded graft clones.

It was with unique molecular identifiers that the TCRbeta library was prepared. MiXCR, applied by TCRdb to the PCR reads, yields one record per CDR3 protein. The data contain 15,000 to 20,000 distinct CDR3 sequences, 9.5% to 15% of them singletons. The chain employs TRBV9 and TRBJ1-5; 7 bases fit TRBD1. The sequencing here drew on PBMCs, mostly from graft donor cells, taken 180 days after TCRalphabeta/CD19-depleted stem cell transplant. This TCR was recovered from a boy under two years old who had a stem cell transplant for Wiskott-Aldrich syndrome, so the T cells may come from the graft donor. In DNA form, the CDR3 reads TGTGCCAGCAGCGTTCAGGGGGGCCATCAGCCCCGGCATTTT. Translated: CASSVQGGHQPRHF.